The 31 T cell receptor beta chains listed next were all sequenced from one sample in a study of blood T cell repertoires in COVID-19 (dated by TCRdb to between 2020 and 2021). To prepare the library, the immunoSEQ multiplex PCR assay was applied. Imported from immuneACCESS, the table was reduced by TCRdb to in-frame sequences with V and J called. These copies leave out some clones; in studies compared against another copy, an unresolved V gene accounts for under half, and the cause of the remainder is not known. This sample comprises around 180,000 clones, 65% to 90% of them detected only once. 1.5% to 1.7% of the sample lies in the top ten. What was sequenced was peripheral blood. The receptors come from a human donor in a cohort sampled during active COVID-19.

This chain connects TRBV6-5 to TRBJ1-1; 7 positions agree with TRBD1. Trimming cost V 8 bases and J 5 bases; bases outside gene matches: 8. The CDR3 runs 13 residues. Germline assignment: CDR1 MNHEY and CDR2 SVGAGI. In DNA, the CDR3 is TGTGCCAGCGGTTGGAGGGGGCCTACTGAAGCTTTCTTT. It translates to CASGWRGPTEAFF.

The chain has TRBV5-4 and TRBJ1-2; D is unclear. The germline CDR1 and CDR2 sequences are SGHNT and YYREEE (reference sequence). The CDR3 extends over 13 amino acids. V was clipped by 1 base and J by 2 bases, with 6 bases between them. The CDR3 DNA is TGTGCCAGCAGCTTGATAGCCAACTATGGCTACACCTTC. As protein: CASSLIANYGYTF.

V is TRBV6-5 and J is TRBJ2-7; 7 bases align to TRBD1. The V and J ends lost 5 bases and 4 bases, in that order; junction bases with no gene match: 8. The CDR3 spans 14 residues. From germline, CDR1 is MNHEY and CDR2 SVGAGI. The CDR3 spells CASSNPTGFYEQYF. DNA for the CDR3: TGTGCCAGCAGTAACCCGACAGGGTTTTACGAGCAGTACTTC.

The V gene is TRBV24-1, the J gene TRBJ1-1, with D uncertain. The V gene lost 3 bases and the J gene lost 4 bases, with 17 bases spanning the gap. Germline V gene sequence: CDR1 KGHDR, CDR2 SFDVKD. The CDR3 is 16 residues long. This CDR3 reads CATSDLEIRKPTEAFF. DNA of the CDR3: TGTGCCACCAGTGATCTTGAAATTCGAAAGCCCACTGAAGCTTTCTTT.

The rearrangement joins TRBV28 to TRBJ2-7, with 7 nucleotides matching TRBD1. This CDR3 comprises 16 residues. The ends lost 5 bases at V and 3 bases at J; junction bases unmatched: 13. The germline CDR1 and CDR2 sequences are MDHEN and SYDVKM. CDR3 amino acids: CASSQADRIQGYEQYF. The CDR3 DNA reads as TGTGCCAGCAGTCAGGCGGACAGGATCCAAGGCTACGAGCAGTACTTC.

This chain connects TRBV5-6 to TRBJ1-3, with TRBD1 matching over 7 bases. Unmatched junction bases numbered 6, after V lost 2 bases and J lost 4 bases. Germline CDR1 SGHDT, CDR2 YYEEEE. The CDR3 is 15 amino acids. In DNA, the CDR3 is TGTGCCAGCAGCTTATCCGACAGGGCCGGAAACACCATATATTTT. Translating it yields CASSLSDRAGNTIYF.

The chain recombines TRBV19 with TRBJ1-2, with D possibly TRBD1 on 6 matching bases. Germline lookup yields CDR1 LNHDA and CDR2 SQIVND (reference sequence). This CDR3 contains 12 residues. Trimming stripped 5 bases from V and 7 bases from J, with 11 bases between. The DNA for the CDR3 is TGTGCCAGTAGTCTGGGGGCTGGTGGCTACACCTTC. As protein: CASSLGAGGYTF.

This clone was seen a few times. The chain is built from TRBV29-1 and TRBJ2-1; possibly TRBD1 for D (6 bases). The CDR3 spans 16 residues. V shed 1 base and J shed 4 bases, with 17 bases lying between them. CDR1 and CDR2 (germline): SQVTM, ANQGSEA. CDR3 nucleotides: TGCAGCGTTGAAGGCCTACAGGGCCACGAGTACAATGAGCAGTTCTTC. It codes for CSVEGLQGHEYNEQFF.

The CDR3 sequence is CASSRSAGGNTGELFF. The CDR3 nucleotides read TGTGCCAGCAGCCGGTCTGCGGGGGGGAACACCGGGGAGCTGTTTTTT. V and J are TRBV6-2 or TRBV6-3 and TRBJ2-2; TRBD2 matches 8 bases. From germline, CDR1 is MNHEY and CDR2 SVGEGT. CDR3 length: 16 amino acids. V shed 6 bases and J 1 base; nucleotides not matched to a gene: 7.

The chain's CDR3 is CASSQWGVRGYTF. The CDR3, as DNA: TGTGCCAGCAGCCAATGGGGGGTCCGGGGCTACACCTTC. The chain is built from TRBV3-1 (or the pseudogene TRBV3-2) and TRBJ1-2, with D possibly being TRBD1 (5 bases). Trimming cost V 2 bases and J 8 bases, with 12 bases left between them. This CDR3 is built from 13 residues. Germline values: CDR1 LGHDT, CDR2 YNNKEL (reference sequence).

DNA for the CDR3: TGTGCCAGCAGCTCGGGGGTACAGGCGAACACCGGGGAGCTGTTTTTT. Its protein product is CASSSGVQANTGELFF. The chain recombines TRBV5-4 with TRBJ2-2, with D maybe TRBD2 (6 bases). This CDR3 has 16 amino acids. V was pared by 3 bases and J by 0 bases, with 12 bases between. Per germline, CDR1 SGHNT and CDR2 YYREEE (reference sequence).

The rearrangement links TRBV28 to TRBJ1-1; D gene ambiguous. CDR1 MDHEN and CDR2 SYDVKM come from the germline V gene. CDR3 length: 11 amino acids. V gave up 7 bases and J gave up 5 bases, with 8 bases separating them. CDR3 DNA: TGTGCCAGCACCCTACAGACTGAAGCTTTCTTT. Protein product: CASTLQTEAFF.

This clone was observed a few times. V gene TRBV19 combines with J gene TRBJ1-5; a weak D match, TRBD1 (6 bases). The CDR3 covers 15 residues. V was clipped by 3 bases and J by 2 bases, with 11 bases between them. Looked up from germline, CDR1 is LNHDA and CDR2 is SQIVND (reference sequence). The CDR3 DNA is TGTGCCAGTAGTATTATGCGACAGGGCAATCAGCCCCAGCATTTT. It specifies CASSIMRQGNQPQHF.

This chain links TRBV27 with TRBJ2-7; maybe TRBD1 (6 bases). Germline V gene sequence: CDR1 MNHEY, CDR2 SMNVEV (reference sequence). The V end was cut by 6 bases, the J end by 4 bases, with 16 bases between. The CDR3 extends over 14 amino acids. CDR3 region: CASSLYREQYEQYF. CDR3 DNA sequence: TGTGCCAGCAGCCTCTACAGGGAGCAGTACGAGCAGTACTTC.

The J gene is TRBJ1-5, the V gene TRBV19; 7 positions agree with TRBD1. The germline gives CDR1 LNHDA, CDR2 SQIVND (reference sequence). The CDR3 runs 16 residues. Losses at the gene ends were 5 bases for V and 0 bases for J; bases not matched to a gene: 7. Here the CDR3 DNA reads TGTGCCAGTAGTCCAGACAGGGATTATAGCAATCAGCCCCAGCATTTT. Protein product: CASSPDRDYSNQPQHF.

The chain links TRBV28 to TRBJ2-7, with D possibly TRBD1 on 7 matching bases. Germline V gene sequence: CDR1 MDHEN, CDR2 SYDVKM. The V and J ends lost 7 bases and 7 bases respectively, with 17 bases between them. This CDR3 is 13 amino acids long. The CDR3 DNA follows: TGTGCCAGCATAGGGTCAGGGGGGTGGGAGCAGTACTTC. It is translated as CASIGSGGWEQYF.

The gene calls are TRBV6-5 and TRBJ1-2; TRBD1 aligns across 7 bases. Germline CDR1 is MNHEY and CDR2 is SVGAGI. The V gene end was trimmed by 1 base and the J gene end by 4 bases; junction bases not matched to a gene: 9. This CDR3 region has 16 residues. The CDR3 DNA sequence: TGTGCCAGCAGTTACTTCGGGCAGGGGGTTGGCTATGGCTACACCTTC. It is translated as CASSYFGQGVGYGYTF.

The rearrangement links TRBV4-1 to TRBJ2-7; tentatively, D is TRBD1 (5 bases). The CDR3 has 15 residues. V shed 0 bases and J shed 3 bases, with 12 bases lying between them. Germline V gene data show CDR1 as MGHRA and CDR2 as YSYEKL. The CDR3 DNA reads as TGCGCCAGCAGCCAAGAGTTCCGGACAAACTACGAGCAGTACTTC. It codes for CASSQEFRTNYEQYF.

The chain carries TRBV25-1 and TRBJ2-5; D is perhaps TRBD1 (5 bases). CDR3 length: 13 residues. Trimming removed 5 bases at V and 5 bases at J, with 12 bases between. Per germline, CDR1 MGHDK and CDR2 SYGVNS. CDR3 in amino acids: CASSPRAGETQYF. The CDR3 nucleotides read TGTGCCAGCAGTCCCAGGGCAGGCGAGACCCAGTACTTC.

CDR3 region: CASSLWGRGLNQPQHF. DNA of the CDR3: TGTGCCAGCAGCCTGTGGGGCAGGGGGCTCAATCAGCCCCAGCATTTT. The chain has TRBV7-2 and TRBJ1-5, with 8 bases aligning to TRBD1. The CDR3 is made up of 16 amino acids. Losses at the gene ends were 5 bases for V and 3 bases for J; bases not matched to a gene: 9. Germline CDR1 SGHTA, CDR2 FQGNSA.

The rearrangement links TRBV6-2 or TRBV6-3 to TRBJ2-2, with 7 positions matching TRBD1. With 6 bases clipped from V and 4 bases from J, the junction kept 5 bases outside the gene matches. This CDR3 has 14 residues. CDR1 and CDR2 from the germline V gene are MNHEY and SVGEGT. The CDR3 DNA reads TGTGCCAGCAGCTCGGACAGGTTCACCGGGGAGCTGTTTTTT. Translated: CASSSDRFTGELFF.

This sequence joins TRBV14 and TRBJ2-5; no clear D gene. CDR3 length equals 14 residues. CDR1 and CDR2 from the germline V gene are SGHDN and FVKESK. Trimming took off 3 bases at V and 3 bases at J, with 11 bases between the two ends. The CDR3 DNA reads TGTGCCAGCAGCCATGTGTCCTACGAAGAGACCCAGTACTTC. Translation: CASSHVSYEETQYF.

V and J are TRBV3-1 (or the pseudogene TRBV3-2) and TRBJ2-7; no reliable D call. V lost 1 base to trimming and J lost 3 bases, with 7 bases between them. The CDR3 runs to 13 residues. Germline CDR1 and CDR2: LGHDT and YNNKEL (reference sequence). CDR3 sequence (DNA): TGTGCCAGCAGCCAAGCGTCGAGCTACGAGCAGTACTTC. The encoded protein is CASSQASSYEQYF.

The rearrangement uses TRBV7-6 and TRBJ2-5; 12 bases are a match to TRBD2. This CDR3 is 15 amino acids long. After removal of 4 bases from V and 3 bases from J, the junction contained 3 bases not matched to a gene. Germline assignment: CDR1 SGHVS and CDR2 FNYEAQ. CDR3 in DNA: TGTGCCAGCAGCTCGACTAGCGGGGGAGAAGAGACCCAGTACTTC. This sequence encodes CASSSTSGGEETQYF.

This chain connects TRBV4-1 to TRBJ2-7; TRBD2 aligns across 11 bases. The J segment lost 4 bases and the V segment lost 4 bases, leaving 6 bases of the junction unmatched. Germline loops: CDR1 MGHRA, CDR2 YSYEKL. The CDR3 runs 15 residues. CDR3 bases: TGCGCCAGCAGCCTAGCGGGGGGGCCAAGTTACGAGCAGTACTTC. Translation: CASSLAGGPSYEQYF.

This chain links TRBV11-2 with TRBJ2-1; D perhaps matches TRBD2 (5 bases). Trimming left V 7 bases short and J 5 bases short, with 15 bases between. CDR3 length: 14 residues. CDR1 and CDR2 (germline): SGHAT, FQNNGV. The CDR3 coding sequence is TGTGCCAGCACCCCATGGCGGGTACACAATGAGCAGTTCTTC. This sequence encodes CASTPWRVHNEQFF.

The count of this clone is one. The rearrangement links TRBV4-1 to TRBJ2-7; tentative D call: TRBD1 (6 bases). Germline CDR1 reads MGHRA; CDR2 reads YSYEKL. V lost 4 bases to trimming and J lost 3 bases, with 16 bases between them. CDR3 size: 15 residues. The CDR3 region has the DNA TGCGCCAGCAGCCCTGACCCAGGGGCCCGCTACGAGCAGTACTTC. Translation gives CASSPDPGARYEQYF.

V usage is TRBV2 and J usage is TRBJ2-5; TRBD1 matches 7 bases. Trimming at V came to 3 bases and at J to 4 bases, leaving 5 bases not matched to a gene. Per the germline V gene, CDR1 is SNHLY and CDR2 is FYNNEI. CDR3 size: 14 residues. The CDR3 DNA is TGTGCCAGCAGTGAGAGGCAGGGGGTAGAGACCCAGTACTTC. Translation: CASSERQGVETQYF.

V and J are TRBV5-5 and TRBJ1-1, with D uncertain. V lost 0 bases and J 5 bases, leaving 5 bases between the germline ends. This CDR3 is built from 12 residues. Germline values: CDR1 SGHKS, CDR2 YYEKEE (reference sequence). The CDR3 reads CASSLARTEAFF. The CDR3 nucleotides are TGTGCCAGCAGCTTGGCCCGGACTGAAGCTTTCTTT.

The chain is built from TRBV19 and TRBJ1-6; D is unresolved. Germline V gene lookup returns CDR1 LNHDA and CDR2 SQIVND (reference sequence). The V gene lost 1 base and the J gene lost 8 bases, with 12 bases spanning the gap. CDR3 length equals 15 residues. The CDR3 loop is CASSIGAVTDSPLHF. The CDR3 coding sequence is TGTGCCAGTAGTATAGGCGCCGTAACGGATTCACCCCTCCACTTT.

The chain joins TRBV7-2 to TRBJ2-4; D uncertain. Trimming stripped 4 bases from V and 6 bases from J, with 4 bases between. Per germline, CDR1 SGHTA and CDR2 FQGNSA. The CDR3 runs 11 residues. CDR3 loop: CASSSLNIQYF. The CDR3 DNA follows: TGTGCCAGCAGCTCCTTAAACATTCAGTACTTC.